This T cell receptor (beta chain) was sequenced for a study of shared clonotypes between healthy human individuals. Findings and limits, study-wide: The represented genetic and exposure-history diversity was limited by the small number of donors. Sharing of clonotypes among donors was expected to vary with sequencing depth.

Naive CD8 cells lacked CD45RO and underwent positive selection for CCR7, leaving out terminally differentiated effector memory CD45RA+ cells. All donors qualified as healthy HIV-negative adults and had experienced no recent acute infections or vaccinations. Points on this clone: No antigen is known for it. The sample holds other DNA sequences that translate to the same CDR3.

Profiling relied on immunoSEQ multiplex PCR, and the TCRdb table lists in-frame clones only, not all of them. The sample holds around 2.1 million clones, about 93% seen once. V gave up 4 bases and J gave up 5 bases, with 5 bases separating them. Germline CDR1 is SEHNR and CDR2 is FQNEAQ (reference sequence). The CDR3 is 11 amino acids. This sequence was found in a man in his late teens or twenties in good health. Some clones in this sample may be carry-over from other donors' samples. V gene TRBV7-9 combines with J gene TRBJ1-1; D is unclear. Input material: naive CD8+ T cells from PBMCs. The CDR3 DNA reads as TGTGCCAGCAGCTCGTTAACTGAAGCTTTCTTT. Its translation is CASSSLTEAFF.